Below, one T cell receptor beta chain is given with its context. Its matching antigen is unknown. Looked up from germline, CDR1 is MNHEY and CDR2 is SVGAGI. The CDR3 loop spans 15 amino acids. V lost 6 bases to trimming and J lost 4 bases; unmatched junction nucleotides: 9. The study ran its PCR with 60 Vbeta and 13 Jbeta primers. Clones were sequenced by immunoSEQ multiplex PCR, and TCRdb holds only the in-frame ones, with some missing. The table includes around 160,000 clones, more than 60% detected once. The data derive from a study of cytomegalovirus exposure and HLA in healthy donors. Study-level findings and limits: For most subjects, TCR beta sequences were reported to predict HLA-A and HLA-B alleles with accuracy. One variant, a missense change in DCLRE1C, was linked in a later analysis to TCR beta V- and J-gene trimming. Reportedly, diagnosis of cytomegalovirus status by the classifier showed high specificity and sensitivity. TCR beta sequences numbering 15,000 to 20,000 were associated with HLA alleles at 0.05 false discovery rate in a later analysis.

This receptor was identified in a middle-aged man in good health and CMV-seropositive. The chain uses TRBV6-5 and TRBJ2-1; 7 nucleotides agree with TRBD2. Source material: PBMCs. In DNA form, the CDR3 reads TGTGCCAGCAGCCCTTTTAGCGGGCTTTACAATGAGCAGTTCTTC. Its translation is CASSPFSGLYNEQFF.